The 28 T cell receptor beta chains below were found in one sample sequenced in a study of response to subunit inactivated influenza vaccine. TCRdb called the RT-PCR reads again in MiXCR, with one record for every CDR3 protein. The sample holds under 550,000 distinct CDR3 sequences; under 9% are singletons and the top ten take 13%. This specimen was PBMCs from blood, taken roughly 24 months after vaccination. These receptors originate from a man between 50 and 69 years old who received an inactivated influenza vaccine.

This clonotype was found a few times. The gene calls are TRBV20-1 and TRBJ2-7; TRBD1 agrees at 8 bases. The junction had 5 bases not matched to a gene; V was cut back by 4 bases and J by 3 bases. Germline lookup yields CDR1 DFQATT and CDR2 SNEGSKA (reference sequence). This CDR3 has 13 amino acids. The CDR3 sequence: CSANPGQDYEQYF. The CDR3 DNA is TGCAGTGCTAATCCGGGACAGGACTACGAGCAGTACTTC.

DNA for the CDR3: TGTGCCAGCAGACAAGACAACACCGGGGAGCTGTTTTTT. The encoded protein is CASRQDNTGELFF. The rearrangement links TRBV5-4 to TRBJ2-2; D is undetermined. CDR3 length: 13 residues. Germline CDR1 SGHNT, CDR2 YYREEE (reference sequence). Trimming took 5 bases from V and 2 from J, leaving 7 bases between them. Full variable domain (remainder filled in from reference TRBV5-4 and TRBJ2-2): ETGVTQSPTHLIKTRGQQVTLRCSSQSGHNTVSWYQQALGQGPQFIFQYYREEENGRGNFPPRFSGLQFPNYSSELNVNALELDDSALYLCASRQDNTGELFFGEGSRLTVL.

The DNA of the CDR3 is TGTGCCAGCAGCTCCGCACATGGAGCGGGAGGGCCGCGGGAGCAGTTCTTC. This translates into CASSSAHGAGGPREQFF. The chain recombines TRBV11-2 with TRBJ2-1; 10 bases are a match to TRBD2. Per the germline V gene, CDR1 is SGHAT and CDR2 is FQNNGV. This CDR3 region has 17 residues. With 4 bases clipped from V and 10 bases from J, the junction kept 16 bases outside the gene matches.

With respect to this clonotype: A read error may produce the germline difference seen at one junction end. The chain links TRBV12-3 or TRBV12-4 to TRBJ2-1; 15 nucleotides agree with TRBD2. The CDR3 contains 19 residues. This chain's CDR3 is CACSPRHRTSGGDYNEQFF. Written as DNA, the CDR3 is TGTGCCTGCAGTCCCCGTCACCGGACTAGCGGGGGGGACTACAATGAGCAGTTCTTC.

The table lists this clonotype with a few counts. The rearrangement joins TRBV4-3 to TRBJ2-1, with D perhaps matching TRBD2 (5 bases). This CDR3 has 13 residues. The V and J ends lost 0 bases and 7 bases respectively, with 7 bases between them. Germline CDR1 reads LGHNA; CDR2 reads YSLEER. The CDR3 nucleotides are TGCGCCAGCAGCCAAGATGAGGGAAATGAGCAGTTCTTC. Translating it yields CASSQDEGNEQFF.

A few counts support this clonotype. The CDR3 loop reads CASSNHRGGETQYF. In DNA form, the CDR3 reads TGTGCCAGCAGTAACCACAGGGGTGGGGAGACCCAGTACTTC. The chain combines TRBV27 with TRBJ2-5; 7 nucleotides agree with TRBD1. The V gene end was trimmed by 5 bases and the J gene end by 5 bases; junction bases not matched to a gene: 8. CDR3 length: 14 amino acids. Germline assignment: CDR1 MNHEY and CDR2 SMNVEV (reference sequence).

This clonotype was counted ten times or more. CDR3: CASSFFSSGINNEQFF. The CDR3, as DNA: TGCGCCAGCAGCTTTTTTTCTAGCGGGATAAACAATGAGCAGTTCTTC. J is TRBJ2-1 and V is TRBV5-1, with TRBD2 matching 9 bases. Germline CDR1 SGHRS, CDR2 YFSETQ. This CDR3 comprises 16 residues. J lost 5 bases, V lost 2 bases, and 8 bases had no gene match.

This clonotype was counted a few times. V is TRBV7-8 and J is TRBJ2-3; the match to TRBD2 covers 9 bases. The germline V gene encodes CDR1 SGHVS and CDR2 FQNEAQ. The CDR3 totals 17 residues. Trimming at V came to 2 bases and at J to 2 bases, leaving 8 bases not matched to a gene. CDR3: CASSLFGTSSLTDTQYF. CDR3 bases: TGTGCCAGCAGCTTATTCGGGACTAGCAGTCTCACAGATACGCAGTATTTT.

The chain couples TRBV7-9 to TRBJ2-1; D is undetermined. The length of the CDR3 is 15 residues. Germline CDR1 reads SEHNR; CDR2 reads FQNEAQ (reference sequence). The V and J ends lost 5 bases and 6 bases respectively, with 17 bases between them. The chain's CDR3 is CASSPTEPGPNEQFF. CDR3 nucleotide sequence: TGTGCCAGCAGCCCCACGGAACCGGGTCCCAATGAGCAGTTCTTC.

Many counts were recorded for this clonotype. The chain links TRBV12-3 or TRBV12-4 to TRBJ2-2; the match to TRBD2 covers 7 bases. The junction had 6 bases not matched to a gene; V was cut back by 2 bases and J by 6 bases. The CDR3 spans 15 residues. The CDR3 coding sequence is TGTGCCAGCAGTTTAAGTTGGGGGGGATCCGGGGAGCTGTTTTTT. Residues: CASSLSWGGSGELFF.

This clonotype was observed at least ten times. This chain connects TRBV27 to TRBJ2-5, with 9 bases lining up with TRBD2. The V segment lost 5 bases and the J segment 5 bases; nucleotides outside the gene matches: 12. There are 16 residues in the CDR3. CDR1 is MNHEY, CDR2 SMNVEV, per germline (reference sequence). CDR3 region: CASSPRVLAGTETQYF. The DNA of the CDR3 is TGTGCCAGCAGTCCGCGAGTTCTAGCGGGAACTGAGACCCAGTACTTC.

This clonotype appeared many times. One junction end disagrees with the germline gene, perhaps due to a read error. This chain connects TRBV15 to TRBJ2-1; 8 bases agree with TRBD1. Germline CDR1 reads LNHNV; CDR2 reads YYDKDF (reference sequence). The CDR3 is 13 amino acids. Here the CDR3 reads CATSRDRGSEQFF. The CDR3 DNA reads TGTGCCACCAGTAGAGACAGGGGTAGTGAGCAGTTCTTC.

V usage is TRBV19 and J usage is TRBJ2-6, with a possible D match to TRBD1 (6 bases). CDR1 and CDR2 (germline): LNHDA, SQIVND (reference sequence). This CDR3 region has 18 residues. The V end was cut by 8 bases, the J end by 0 bases, with 20 bases between. CDR3 sequence: CASAPDWDTFSGANVLTF. The CDR3 DNA follows: TGTGCCAGTGCCCCTGATTGGGACACCTTCTCTGGGGCCAACGTCCTGACTTTC. The full variable domain, in which reference TRBV19 and TRBJ2-6 provide the parts outside the CDR3, is DGGITQSPKYLFRKEGQNVTLSCEQNLNHDAMYWYRQDPGQGLRLIYYSQIVNDFQKGDIAEGYSVSREKKESFPLTVTSAQKNPTAFYLCASAPDWDTFSGANVLTFGAGSRLTVL.

This clonotype is deemed medium-sized. The chain joins TRBV5-1 to TRBJ1-2; D might be TRBD1 (5 bases). The CDR3 spans 14 residues. Per the germline V gene, CDR1 is SGHRS and CDR2 is YFSETQ. Trimming cost V 0 bases and J 6 bases, with 12 bases left between them. The CDR3, as DNA: TGCGCCAGCAGCTTGGAAGCAGGGATCCATGGCTACACCTTC. Amino acid sequence: CASSLEAGIHGYTF. Full variable domain (missing parts from reference TRBV5-1 and TRBJ1-2): KAGVTQTPRYLIKTRGQQVTLSCSPISGHRSVSWYQQTPGQGLQFLFEYFSETQRNKGNFPGRFSGRQFSNSRSEMNVSTLELGDSALYLCASSLEAGIHGYTFGSGTRLTVV.

This clonotype was seen a few times. The chain uses TRBV15 and TRBJ2-7, with D maybe TRBD1 (6 bases). The CDR3 sequence is 11 residues long. Germline V lookup: CDR1 LNHNV, CDR2 YYDKDF (reference sequence). V was shortened by 8 bases and J by 6 bases, with 11 bases between the two germline ends. The CDR3 loop is CATSRDTEQYF. Here the CDR3 DNA reads TGTGCCACCTCACGGGACACCGAGCAGTACTTC.

This clonotype was counted ten times or more. The V gene is TRBV18, the J gene TRBJ2-1, with D perhaps being TRBD1 or TRBD2 (5 bases each). Germline assignment: CDR1 KGHSH and CDR2 LQKENI. This CDR3 is 17 amino acids long. V was cut by 5 bases and J by 3 bases, with 20 bases left in between. CDR3 DNA sequence: TGTGCCAGCTCATCACTCCCGGGACCCTCAATCTACAATGAGCAGTTCTTC. Residues: CASSSLPGPSIYNEQFF.

The chain employs TRBV4-3 and TRBJ2-1; D is undetermined. The CDR3 is made up of 14 amino acids. Germline CDR1 and CDR2: LGHNA and YSLEER. V was cut by 1 base and J by 4 bases, with 8 bases left in between. The CDR3 sequence: CASSQGPVYNEQFF. CDR3 coding DNA: TGCGCCAGCAGCCAAGGTCCGGTTTACAATGAGCAGTTCTTC.

This rearrangement joins TRBV9 to TRBJ2-1; D not certain. Per the germline V gene, CDR1 is SGDLS and CDR2 is YYNGEE. V was cut by 3 bases and J by 8 bases, with 12 bases left in between. The CDR3 loop spans 13 amino acids. The CDR3 protein is CASSDSNEYEQFF. The CDR3 DNA reads TGTGCCAGCAGCGACAGCAATGAGTATGAGCAGTTCTTC.

This clonotype was detected a few times. A much larger clonotype is one base distant, so this may be a read error. This chain uses TRBV15 with TRBJ2-7; D may correspond to TRBD1 or TRBD2 (5 bases each). The CDR3 spans 14 residues. Per germline, CDR1 LNHNV and CDR2 YYDKDF (reference sequence). The CDR3, as DNA: TGTGCCACCAGCAGGGGTGGGGGTACCTACGAGCGGTACTTC. Translated, it gives CATSRGGGTYERYF.

Ten or more counts support this clonotype. The CDR3 nucleotides read TGCAGTGCTAGTAACCTTTGGGAGCAGTACTTC. Its translation: CSASNLWEQYF. The V and J genes are TRBV20-1 and TRBJ2-7; no clear D gene. The germline CDR1 and CDR2 sequences are DFQATT and SNEGSKA (reference sequence). The CDR3 length is 11 residues. Trimming stripped 3 bases from V and 7 bases from J, with 10 bases between.

This clonotype was detected ten times or more. The chain carries TRBV20-1 and TRBJ2-2; D not resolved. V lost 3 bases and J 2 bases, leaving 7 bases between the germline ends. The CDR3 length is 13 residues. CDR1 is DFQATT and CDR2 is SNEGSKA in the germline V gene (reference sequence). The CDR3 spells CSARPDNTGELFF. CDR3 nucleotides: TGCAGTGCTAGGCCGGACAACACCGGGGAGCTGTTTTTT.

This clonotype has at least ten counts. The chain links TRBV3-1 to TRBJ1-1; weak D call: TRBD1 (6 bases). The CDR3 contains 15 residues. Germline loops: CDR1 LGHDT, CDR2 YNNKEL (reference sequence). Trimming took 0 bases from V and 10 from J, leaving 18 bases between them. Here the CDR3 reads CASSQDPRVGGGAFF. The CDR3 DNA follows: TGTGCCAGCAGCCAAGATCCCAGGGTAGGGGGGGGAGCTTTCTTT. Filled out from reference TRBV3-1 and TRBJ1-1, the complete variable domain reads DTAVSQTPKYLVTQMGNDKSIKCEQNLGHDTMYWYKQDSKKFLKIMFSYNNKELIINETVPNRFSPKSPDKAHLNLHINSLELGDSAVYFCASSQDPRVGGGAFFGQGTRLTVV.

This clonotype was counted at least ten times. This chain joins TRBV5-6 and TRBJ1-2; D may be TRBD1 (6 bases). V dropped 4 bases and J dropped 3 bases, with 19 bases sitting between them. The CDR3 contains 16 residues. Germline V gives CDR1 SGHDT, CDR2 YYEEEE. Here the CDR3 DNA reads TGTGCCAGCAGCGTAGAACAGGGAGGGAGATACTATGGCTACACCTTC. Translated, it gives CASSVEQGGRYYGYTF.

The rearrangement joins TRBV7-2 to TRBJ2-2, with 8 bases lining up with TRBD2. Germline V CDR1 and CDR2: SGHTA, FQGNSA. This CDR3 is built from 15 residues. Germline trimming cut 1 base from V and 7 bases from J; bases unmatched to any gene: 5. CDR3 bases: TGTGCCAGCAGCTTAGTGGGACTAGTACACGGGGAGCTGTTTTTT. This sequence encodes CASSLVGLVHGELFF.

This clonotype was observed once. At one of its ends the junction is not consistent with the germline gene, which may arise from a read error. The chain couples TRBV6-1 to TRBJ2-3, with 10 bases lining up with TRBD2. Germline V gene data show CDR1 as MNHNS and CDR2 as SASEGT. CDR3 length: 19 amino acids. For the CDR3, the DNA is TGTGCCCGCAGGTCGGGTAGCGGGGGGACCTATTCGAGCACAGATACGCAGTATTTT. It specifies CARRSGSGGTYSSTDTQYF.

The sample holds many counts of this clonotype. The chain is built from TRBV12-3 or TRBV12-4 and TRBJ2-3; 9 bases are a match to TRBD2. The CDR3 is made up of 17 amino acids. V trimming: 3 bases; J trimming: 7 bases; junction bases outside the gene matches: 14. The CDR3 DNA is TGTGCCAGCAGTTTCCTCGGCGGGGGGGCCGTCAAGAATACGCAGTATTTT. This sequence encodes CASSFLGGGAVKNTQYF.

The chain links TRBV4-2 to TRBJ2-6; no clear D. V gave up 5 bases and J gave up 0 bases, with 14 bases separating them. The CDR3 consists of 17 residues. Per the germline V gene, CDR1 is LGHNA and CDR2 is YNFKEQ. CDR3 sequence: CASSLERRGSGANVLTF. The CDR3 nucleotides read TGTGCCAGCAGCTTAGAGCGTAGAGGCTCTGGGGCCAACGTCCTGACTTTC.

This chain connects TRBV10-3 to TRBJ2-7, with 9 nucleotides matching TRBD1. The ends lost 10 bases at V and 2 bases at J; junction bases unmatched: 12. The CDR3 length is 15 residues. Germline V gives CDR1 ENHRY, CDR2 SYGVKD. The CDR3 bases are TGTGCCACCTCCAATACAGGGGGCGCGACCTACGAGCAGTACTTC. This codes for CATSNTGGATYEQYF.